This T cell receptor beta chain was documented in a study of T cells in localized non-small cell lung cancer (dated by TCRdb to the early 2020s). Concerning the study at large: The study examined T cell repertoires in roughly 240 patients with early-stage NSCLC and compared tumors with uninvolved tumor-adjacent lungs. NSCLC patients had a mean age of roughly 66 years, and around 140 were male and 85 to 110 female. The cohort was made up of around 250 treatment-naive NSCLC patients whose localized lung tumors had been resected.

TCR beta CDR3 regions were sequenced from DNA using the immunoSEQ Assay. The source study handled its data this way. T cell density was computed as TCR beta template counts normalized to usable DNA estimated by amplifying housekeeping genes. Richness was estimated with the preseqR package, extrapolating to 400,000 templates for PBMC samples and 120,000 templates for tissue samples. Clonality was calculated as one minus Pielou's evenness. Tissue-enriched TCRs were identified by differential abundance testing using productive amino-acid clonotypes, minimum total count 5 and alpha 0.1. The Jaccard Index and the Morisita Overlap Index were used to measure repertoire overlap between compartments. GLIPH grouped TCR beta CDR3s together with public tetramer-defined viral CDR3s, and a viral motif had to include at least three viral sequences and also show V-gene enrichment. The source is immuneACCESS, and TCRdb retained only in-frame sequences with V and J called. Part of the clones is not carried over; for the studies checked, unresolved V genes explain less than half of this, and the remainder is unexplained. V and J calls and clone size come straight from that table; D and trimming were deduced from the DNA. This sample comprises approximately 31,000 clones, 85% to 90% of them detected only once. Roughly 4.2% of the sample is in the top ten clones.

Points the paper makes about the study in general: Uninvolved tumor-adjacent lung showed the highest T cell clonality, higher than tumor, which suggests more focused antigenic responses in the uninvolved tumor-adjacent lung. Because multi-region tumor sequencing was not done, intratumor heterogeneity could not be ruled out. A median of 57 of the top 100 tumor clones were detected in paired uninvolved adjacent lung, and 28 of these tumor clones were also found among the top 100 clones of the paired uninvolved adjacent lung. Higher T cell density in blood was associated with longer overall survival, whereas higher clonality in adjacent lung was associated with shorter survival. Because the study design was exploratory, TCR variables were selected using unadjusted p-values without false-discovery rate correction.

Measured from the cysteine to the phenylalanine, the CDR3 is 8 residues long. Only the CDR3 region is kept as DNA, spanning 24 bases read in frame from base 1. The germline V gene (reference sequence) provides CDR1 DFQATT and CDR2 SNEGSKA. V was cut back by 3 bases and J by 12 bases, leaving a gap of 5 bases between them. This clone was recorded a few times. Its antigen target is currently unknown. Per-base quality was not reported, and no clone a single base away is much larger than it. At diagnosis, peripheral blood, uninvolved tumor-adjacent lung and tumor were collected and stored as a combination of fresh-frozen and FFPE material. Blood samples were analyzed as peripheral blood mononuclear cells for TCR repertoire profiling.

The TCR sequence derives from a male donor older than 55 with stage III lung adenocarcinoma. Sequenced material: peripheral blood, taken before any cancer treatment. In this chain, TRBV20-1 is recombined with TRBJ1-2; no confident D gene assignment can be made. The CDR3 corresponds to CSASKDTF. In nucleotides, the sequence is TGCAGTGCTAGCAAGGACACCTTC.